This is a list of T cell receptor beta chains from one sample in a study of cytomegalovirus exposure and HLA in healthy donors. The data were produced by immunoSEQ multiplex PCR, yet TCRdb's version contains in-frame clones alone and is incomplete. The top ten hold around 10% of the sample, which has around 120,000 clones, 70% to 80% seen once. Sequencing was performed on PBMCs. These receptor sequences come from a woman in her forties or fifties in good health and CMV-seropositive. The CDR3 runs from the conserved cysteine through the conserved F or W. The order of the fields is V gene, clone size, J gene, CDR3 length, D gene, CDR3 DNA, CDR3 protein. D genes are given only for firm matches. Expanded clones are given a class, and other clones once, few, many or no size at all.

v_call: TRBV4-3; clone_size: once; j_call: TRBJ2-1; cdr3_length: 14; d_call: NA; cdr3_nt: TGCGCCAGCAGCCAGGCCAGGGCGAGCAATGAGCAGTTCTTC; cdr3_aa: CASSQARASNEQFF
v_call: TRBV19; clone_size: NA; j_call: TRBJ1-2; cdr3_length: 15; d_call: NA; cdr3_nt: TGTGCCAGTAGGAACCAGGACAGCTTCGGATATGGCTACACCTTC; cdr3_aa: CASRNQDSFGYGYTF
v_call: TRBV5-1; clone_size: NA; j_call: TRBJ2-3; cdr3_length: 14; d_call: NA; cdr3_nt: TGCGCCAGCAGCTTGAGGATAGCTTCAGATACGCAGTATTTT; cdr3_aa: CASSLRIASDTQYF
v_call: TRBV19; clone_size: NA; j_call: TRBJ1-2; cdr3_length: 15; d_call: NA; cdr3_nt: TGTGCCAGTAGTATGATGACAGTGATGAACTATGGCTACACCTTC; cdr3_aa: CASSMMTVMNYGYTF
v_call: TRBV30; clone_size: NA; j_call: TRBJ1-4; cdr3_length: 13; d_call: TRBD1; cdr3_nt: TGTGCCTGGAGCAAACAGGGGGTTGAAAAACTGTTTTTT; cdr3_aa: CAWSKQGVEKLFF
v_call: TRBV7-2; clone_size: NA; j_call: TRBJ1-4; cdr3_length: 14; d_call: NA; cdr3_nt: TGTGCCAGCAGCCAGGGTGCAACTAATGAAAAACTGTTTTTT; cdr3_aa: CASSQGATNEKLFF
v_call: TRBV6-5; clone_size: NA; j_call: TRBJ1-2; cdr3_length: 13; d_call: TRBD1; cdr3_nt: TGTGCCAGCAGCTGGACAGGGGGATATGGCTACACCTTC; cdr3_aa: CASSWTGGYGYTF
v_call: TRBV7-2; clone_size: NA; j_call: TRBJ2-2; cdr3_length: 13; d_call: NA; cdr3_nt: TGTGCCAGCACACTCGGAGAGGTCGGGGAGCTGTTTTTT; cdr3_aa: CASTLGEVGELFF
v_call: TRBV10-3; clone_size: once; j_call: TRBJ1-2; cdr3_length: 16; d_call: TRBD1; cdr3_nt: TGTGCCATCAGGGGTCTGTGGGGACAGGGCGGGGTCGGCTACACCTTC; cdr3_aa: CAIRGLWGQGGVGYTF
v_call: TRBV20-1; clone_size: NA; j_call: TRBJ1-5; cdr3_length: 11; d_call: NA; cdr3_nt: TGCAGTGCTAGAGATCCCCCGTCCCAGCATTTT; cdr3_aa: CSARDPPSQHF
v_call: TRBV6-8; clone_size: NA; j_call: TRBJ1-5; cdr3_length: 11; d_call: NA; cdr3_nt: TGTGCCAGGGGTCGGGGTCAGCCCCAGCATTTT; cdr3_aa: CARGRGQPQHF
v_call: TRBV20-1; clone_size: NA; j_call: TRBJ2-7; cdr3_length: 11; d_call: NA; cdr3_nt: TGCAGTGCCCCCGGTTACTACGAGCAGTACTTC; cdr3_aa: CSAPGYYEQYF
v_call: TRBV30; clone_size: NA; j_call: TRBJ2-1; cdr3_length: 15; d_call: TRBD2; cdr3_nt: TGTGCCTGGACCCTCCGGACTAGCGGGAGTCCTGAGCAGTTCTTC; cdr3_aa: CAWTLRTSGSPEQFF
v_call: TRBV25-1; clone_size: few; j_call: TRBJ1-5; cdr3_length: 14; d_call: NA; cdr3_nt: TGTGCCAGCAGTGAGGCAGGGAGGAATCAGCCCCAGCATTTT; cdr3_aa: CASSEAGRNQPQHF
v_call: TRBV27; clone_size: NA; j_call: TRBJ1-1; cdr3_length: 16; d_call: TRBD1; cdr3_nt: TGTGCCAGCTGGCCTTTGGGACAGGCGGTGAACACTGAAGCTTTCTTT; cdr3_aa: CASWPLGQAVNTEAFF
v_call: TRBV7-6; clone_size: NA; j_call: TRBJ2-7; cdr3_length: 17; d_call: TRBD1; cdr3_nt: TGTGCCAGCAGCCCCTTTGGTAAACAGGGGTCGTCCTACGAGCAGTACTTC; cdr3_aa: CASSPFGKQGSSYEQYF
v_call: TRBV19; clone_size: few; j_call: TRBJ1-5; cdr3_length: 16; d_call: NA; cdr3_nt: TGTGCCAGTAGGGGGACTACAGGGATACGCAATCAGCCCCAGCATTTT; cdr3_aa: CASRGTTGIRNQPQHF
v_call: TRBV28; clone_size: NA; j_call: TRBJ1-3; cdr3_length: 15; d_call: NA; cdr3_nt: TGTGCCAGCAGTCCCTGGAGAGGCTCTGGAAACACCATATATTTT; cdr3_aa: CASSPWRGSGNTIYF
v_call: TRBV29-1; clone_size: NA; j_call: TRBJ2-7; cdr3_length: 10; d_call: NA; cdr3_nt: TGCAGCGCAGGGTTCGACGAGCAGTACTTC; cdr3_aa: CSAGFDEQYF
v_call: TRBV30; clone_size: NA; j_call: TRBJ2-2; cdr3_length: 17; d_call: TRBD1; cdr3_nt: TGTGCCTGGAGTCAGGGGTGGACAGGGATAAACACCGGGGAGCTGTTTTTT; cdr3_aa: CAWSQGWTGINTGELFF
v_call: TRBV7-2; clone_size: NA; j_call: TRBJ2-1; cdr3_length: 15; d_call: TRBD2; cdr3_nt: TGTGCCAGCAGCTCCTCCGGGGGGAAGTGGAATGAGCAGTTCTTC; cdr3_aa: CASSSSGGKWNEQFF
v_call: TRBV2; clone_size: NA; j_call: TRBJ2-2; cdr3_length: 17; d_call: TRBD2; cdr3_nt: TGTGCCAGCAGTGCCTACCCCGCGGGAGGTCTCGAGGGGGAGCTGTTTTTT; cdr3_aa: CASSAYPAGGLEGELFF
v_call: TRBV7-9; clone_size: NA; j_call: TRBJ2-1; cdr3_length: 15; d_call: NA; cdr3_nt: TGTTCCAGCAGCTTACTAACAGGGAGCTACAATGAGCAGTTCTTC; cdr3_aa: CSSSLLTGSYNEQFF
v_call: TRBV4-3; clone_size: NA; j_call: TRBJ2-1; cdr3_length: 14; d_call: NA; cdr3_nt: TGCGCCAGCACCCCTAGCGCAGGCTCTTATGAGCAGTTCTTC; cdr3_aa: CASTPSAGSYEQFF
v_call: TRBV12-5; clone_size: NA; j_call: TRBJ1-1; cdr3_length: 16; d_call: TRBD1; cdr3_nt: TGTGCTAGTGGTTTACCACCAGGACAGGGCCCCACTGAAGCTTTCTTT; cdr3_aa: CASGLPPGQGPTEAFF
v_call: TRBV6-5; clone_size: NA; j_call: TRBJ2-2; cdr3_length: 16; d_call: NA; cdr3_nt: TGTGCCAGCAGTTACTCAGTTCCAGGATTGTACAGGGAGCTGTTTTTT; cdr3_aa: CASSYSVPGLYRELFF
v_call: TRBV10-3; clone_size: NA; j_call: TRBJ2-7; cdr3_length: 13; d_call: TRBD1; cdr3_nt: TGTGCCAGTCAAGGGACAGGTACTCACGAGCAGTACTTC; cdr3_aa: CASQGTGTHEQYF
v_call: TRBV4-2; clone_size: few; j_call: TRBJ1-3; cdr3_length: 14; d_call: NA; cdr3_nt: TGTGCCAGCAGCCTGACAGGCTCTGGAAACACCATATATTTT; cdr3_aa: CASSLTGSGNTIYF
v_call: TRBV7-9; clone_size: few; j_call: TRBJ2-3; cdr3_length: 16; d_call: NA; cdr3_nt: TGTGCCAGCAGCCCAGACGGGGTGGGAAGCACAGATACGCAGTATTTT; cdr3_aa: CASSPDGVGSTDTQYF
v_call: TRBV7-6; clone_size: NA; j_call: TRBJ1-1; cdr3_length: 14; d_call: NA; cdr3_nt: TGTGCCAGCAGCCCACGACAGCTGTACACTGAAGCTTTCTTT; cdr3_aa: CASSPRQLYTEAFF
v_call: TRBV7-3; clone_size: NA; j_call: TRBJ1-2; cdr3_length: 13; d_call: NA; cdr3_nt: TGTGCCAGCAGCCGAACCGGGGACTATGGCTACACCTTC; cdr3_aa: CASSRTGDYGYTF
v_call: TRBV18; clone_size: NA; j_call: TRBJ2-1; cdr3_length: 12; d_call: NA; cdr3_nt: TGTGCCAGCTCACCAGAGAACAATGAGCAGTTCTTC; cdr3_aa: CASSPENNEQFF
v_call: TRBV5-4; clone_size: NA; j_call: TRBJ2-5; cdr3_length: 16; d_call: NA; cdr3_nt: TGTGCCAGCAGCCAAGGTGGAGGGTTGGATTGGGAGACCCAGTACTTC; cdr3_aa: CASSQGGGLDWETQYF
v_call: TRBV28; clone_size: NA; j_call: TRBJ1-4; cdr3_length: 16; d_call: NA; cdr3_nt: TGTGCCAGCAGTTTATCGGGGGGGACAACTAATGAAAAACTGTTTTTT; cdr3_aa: CASSLSGGTTNEKLFF
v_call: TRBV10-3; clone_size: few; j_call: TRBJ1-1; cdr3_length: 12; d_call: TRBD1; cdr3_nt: TGTGCCATCAGTGCAGACAGGGATGAAGCTTTCTTT; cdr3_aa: CAISADRDEAFF
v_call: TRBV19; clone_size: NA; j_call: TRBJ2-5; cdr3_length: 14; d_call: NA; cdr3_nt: TGTGCCAGTAGTATTGATGAGACAGAAGAGACCCAGTACTTC; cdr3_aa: CASSIDETEETQYF
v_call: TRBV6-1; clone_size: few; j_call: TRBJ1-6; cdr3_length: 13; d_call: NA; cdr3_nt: TGTGCCAGCAGTGCGACAGGAATGTCACCCCTCCACTTT; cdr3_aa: CASSATGMSPLHF
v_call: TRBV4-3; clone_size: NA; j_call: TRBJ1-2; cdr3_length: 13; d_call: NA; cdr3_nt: TGCGCCAGCAGCCACGGACAGTCTCGGGGCTACACCTTC; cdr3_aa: CASSHGQSRGYTF
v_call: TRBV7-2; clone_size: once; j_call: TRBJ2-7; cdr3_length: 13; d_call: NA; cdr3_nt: TGTGCCAGCAGCATAGGGAGTATGAACGAGCAGTACTTC; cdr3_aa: CASSIGSMNEQYF
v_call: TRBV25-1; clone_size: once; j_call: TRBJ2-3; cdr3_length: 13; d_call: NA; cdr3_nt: TGTGCCAGCAGTGCAGATCTCAAAGATACGCAGTATTTT; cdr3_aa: CASSADLKDTQYF
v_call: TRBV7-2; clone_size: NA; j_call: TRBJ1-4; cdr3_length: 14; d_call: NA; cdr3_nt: TGTGCCAGCAGCTTAGTCGGGACAAGTGAAAAACTGTTTTTT; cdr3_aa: CASSLVGTSEKLFF
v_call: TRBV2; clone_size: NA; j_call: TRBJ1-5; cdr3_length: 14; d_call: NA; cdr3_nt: TGTGCCAGCGGGGTCGAGGGATCTTATCAGCCCCAGCATTTT; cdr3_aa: CASGVEGSYQPQHF
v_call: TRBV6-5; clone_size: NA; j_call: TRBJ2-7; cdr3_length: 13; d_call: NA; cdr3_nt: TGTGCCAGCAGCCGCCGGGGAGGGGGCGAGCAGTACTTC; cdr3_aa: CASSRRGGGEQYF
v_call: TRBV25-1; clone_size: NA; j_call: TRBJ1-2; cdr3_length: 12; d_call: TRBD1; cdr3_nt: TGTGCCAGTGCTGACAGGGACTATGGCTACACCTTC; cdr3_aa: CASADRDYGYTF
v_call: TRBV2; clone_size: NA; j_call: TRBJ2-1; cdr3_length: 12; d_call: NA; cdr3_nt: TGTGCCAGCAGTGAGGGAGGAAATGAGCAGTTCTTC; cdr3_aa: CASSEGGNEQFF
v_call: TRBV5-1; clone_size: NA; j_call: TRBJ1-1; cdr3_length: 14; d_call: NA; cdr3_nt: TGCGCCAGCAGCTTGGTCGGCCAAAGCGCTGAAGCTTTCTTT; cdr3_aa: CASSLVGQSAEAFF
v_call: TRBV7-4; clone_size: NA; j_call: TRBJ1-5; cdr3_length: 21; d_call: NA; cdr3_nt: TGTGCCAGCAGCTCAAATCCGGGCTTCAAAGGAGGGATTTTTAGCAATCAGCCCCAGCATTTT; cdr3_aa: CASSSNPGFKGGIFSNQPQHF